This T cell receptor (beta chain) comes out of a study of early T cells in non-severe SARS-CoV-2 infection. Turning to the study itself: From unsorted whole blood, bulk RNA was sequenced, and the chains remained unpaired.

With 1 base removed from V and 4 bases from J, the gap between germline ends came to 16 bases. The CDR3 contains 16 residues. Per the germline V gene, CDR1 is KGHSH and CDR2 is LQKENI. TCRdb re-analysed the 5' RACE reads in MiXCR, keeping a single row per CDR3 protein. This sample has 35,000 to 40,000 distinct CDR3 sequences, with roughly 5.9% found just once. The table lists this clonotype with many counts. Sequenced input: whole blood. The chain couples TRBV18 to TRBJ1-2; no clear D. The origin of this receptor is an adult who was a healthcare worker with PCR-confirmed SARS-CoV-2 infection or an uninfected control (not recorded which). The CDR3 bases are TGTGCCAGCTCACCACAGTGGGCAAGACAAGGCTATGGCTACACCTTC. Translated: CASSPQWARQGYGYTF.